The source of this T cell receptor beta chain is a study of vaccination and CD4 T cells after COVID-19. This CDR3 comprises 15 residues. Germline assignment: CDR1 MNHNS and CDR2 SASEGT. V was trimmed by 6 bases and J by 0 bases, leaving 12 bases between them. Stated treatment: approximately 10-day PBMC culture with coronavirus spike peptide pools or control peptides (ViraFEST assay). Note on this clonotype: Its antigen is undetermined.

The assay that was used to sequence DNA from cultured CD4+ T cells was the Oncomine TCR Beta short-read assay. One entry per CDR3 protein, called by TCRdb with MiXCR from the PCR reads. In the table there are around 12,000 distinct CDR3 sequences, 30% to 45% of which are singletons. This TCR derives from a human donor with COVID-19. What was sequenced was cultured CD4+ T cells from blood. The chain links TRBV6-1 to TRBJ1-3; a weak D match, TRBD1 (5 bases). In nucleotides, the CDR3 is TGTGCCAGCAGGTGGGACGGGAGCTCTGGAAACACCATATATTTT. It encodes CASRWDGSSGNTIYF.